This T cell receptor (beta chain) comes out of a study of blood T cells in healthy people across ages. Study-wide results and limits: Per million T cells, the diversity of TCR beta decreased roughly linearly as age advanced.

CDR3 size: 13 residues. V was shortened by 5 bases and J by 2 bases, with 12 bases between the two germline ends. Germline CDR1 is DFQATT and CDR2 is SNEGSKA (reference sequence). This clonotype was observed a few times. As yet, its antigen is unknown. A second about 6 to 12 cycle PCR used barcoded and J-beta primers. CDR3-containing paired-end reads numbering at least 2.5 million came from each sample. TCRdb called the 5' RACE reads again in MiXCR, with one record for every CDR3 protein. The top ten clones hold 20% to 25% of a sample with about 730,000 distinct CDR3 sequences, around 46% of them seen once. Peripheral blood from each donor was collected in a volume of approximately 10 milliliters.

The receptor was isolated from a woman in her fifties or sixties in good health. Material for sequencing was blood. The rearrangement joins TRBV20-1 to TRBJ2-5; a possible D gene is TRBD2 (5 bases). The DNA for the CDR3 is TGCAGTGCTTGGACTGGACCTCAAGAGACCCAGTACTTC. It specifies CSAWTGPQETQYF.